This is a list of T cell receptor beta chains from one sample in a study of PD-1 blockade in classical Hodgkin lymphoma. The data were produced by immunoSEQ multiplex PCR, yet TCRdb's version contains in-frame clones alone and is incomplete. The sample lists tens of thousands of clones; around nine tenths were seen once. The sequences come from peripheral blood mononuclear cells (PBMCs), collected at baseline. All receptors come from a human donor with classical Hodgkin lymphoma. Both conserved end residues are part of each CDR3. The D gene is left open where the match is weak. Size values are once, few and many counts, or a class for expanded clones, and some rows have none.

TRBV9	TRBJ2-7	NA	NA	TGTGCCAGCAGTGGCCGGGACACCTTGGGAGAGCAGTACTTC	CASSGRDTLGEQYF
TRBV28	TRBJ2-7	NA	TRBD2	TGTGCCAGCAGAAGTCCGGGACTAGCGGTCTACGAGCAGTACTTC	CASRSPGLAVYEQYF
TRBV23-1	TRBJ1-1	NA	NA	TGCGCCAGCAGTCACTTAGGACCTATCCAAGCTTTCTTT	CASSHLGPIQAFF
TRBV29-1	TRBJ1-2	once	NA	TGCAGCGTTGATGCCGGACAGATTTCTAACTATGGCTACACCTTC	CSVDAGQISNYGYTF
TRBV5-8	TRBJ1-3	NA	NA	TGTGCCAGTGCCCAGTCGGACACCATATATTTT	CASAQSDTIYF
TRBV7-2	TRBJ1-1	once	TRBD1	TGTGCCAGCAGCCCGGAGACAGGGTGGAACACTGAAGCTTTCTTT	CASSPETGWNTEAFF
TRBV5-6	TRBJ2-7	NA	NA	TGTGCCAGCAGCTTGGCTAGCGCAGCAGGTTACGAGCAGTACTTC	CASSLASAAGYEQYF
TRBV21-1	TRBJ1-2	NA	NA	TGTGCCAGCAGCTCGCCTACCCAATCGTGGGACAGGGACCTTTATGGCTACACCTTC	CASSSPTQSWDRDLYGYTF
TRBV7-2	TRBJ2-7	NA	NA	TGTGCCAGCAGCTTAGGTGGCGGAGGAGGGATTTACGAGCAGTACTTC	CASSLGGGGGIYEQYF
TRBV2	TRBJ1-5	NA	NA	TGTGCCAGCAGTAGGAGAACAGGGAGGGATCAGCCCCAGCATTTT	CASSRRTGRDQPQHF
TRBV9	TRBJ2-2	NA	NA	TGTGCCAGCAGCCCCCCTCCCGCAGGGACCGGGGAGCTGTTTTTT	CASSPPPAGTGELFF
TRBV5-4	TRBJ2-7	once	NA	TGTGCCAGCAGCTTGGCCGGGAGCCACGAGCAGTACTTC	CASSLAGSHEQYF
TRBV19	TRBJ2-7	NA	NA	TGTGCCAGTAGTATAGAGGCAGGGCCAGGCGAGCAGTACTTC	CASSIEAGPGEQYF
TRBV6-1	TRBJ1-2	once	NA	TGTGCCAGCAGTAAAGGGAACTATGGCTACACCTTC	CASSKGNYGYTF
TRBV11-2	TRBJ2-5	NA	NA	TGTGCCAGCACCTCTGGGCAGATCCAAGAGACCCAGTACTTC	CASTSGQIQETQYF
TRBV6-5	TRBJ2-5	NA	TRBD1	TGTGCCAGCAGTCACCGACAGGGGGCCGGGGAGACCCAGTACTTC	CASSHRQGAGETQYF
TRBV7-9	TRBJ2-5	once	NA	TGTGCCAGCAGCTGGGGGCCGCCATACCAGGGAGGGTCGGAGACCCAGTACTTC	CASSWGPPYQGGSETQYF
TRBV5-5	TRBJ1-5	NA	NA	TGTGCCAGCAGCTTGGTGGGGGGAAGCAATCAGCCCCAGCATTTT	CASSLVGGSNQPQHF
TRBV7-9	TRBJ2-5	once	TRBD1	TGTGCCAGCAGCTTACCCCGACAGGGAATTAGGGAGACCCAGTACTTC	CASSLPRQGIRETQYF
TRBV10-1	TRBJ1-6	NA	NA	TGCGCCAGCAGTGCCGACATGCCGGATTCACCCCTCCACTTT	CASSADMPDSPLHF
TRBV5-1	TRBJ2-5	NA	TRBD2	TGCGCCAGCAGCTATCCTAGGACTAGCGGGACCTACCAAGAGACCCAGTACTTC	CASSYPRTSGTYQETQYF
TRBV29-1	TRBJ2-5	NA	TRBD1	TGCAGCGTTGAAGATGGGGTGGACAGGGGGCACACCCAAGAGACCCAGTACTTC	CSVEDGVDRGHTQETQYF
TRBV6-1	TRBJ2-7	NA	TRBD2	TGTGCCAGCAGGCCCGGGACTAGCGCCCCCGAGCAGTACTTC	CASRPGTSAPEQYF
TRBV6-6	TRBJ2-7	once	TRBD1	TGTGCCAGTACCGGGACAGGGGTCCAATACGAGCAGTACTTC	CASTGTGVQYEQYF
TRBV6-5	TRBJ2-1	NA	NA	TGTGCCAGCAGTTTTGCGCCATCTTGGTCCTACAATGAGCAGTTCTTC	CASSFAPSWSYNEQFF